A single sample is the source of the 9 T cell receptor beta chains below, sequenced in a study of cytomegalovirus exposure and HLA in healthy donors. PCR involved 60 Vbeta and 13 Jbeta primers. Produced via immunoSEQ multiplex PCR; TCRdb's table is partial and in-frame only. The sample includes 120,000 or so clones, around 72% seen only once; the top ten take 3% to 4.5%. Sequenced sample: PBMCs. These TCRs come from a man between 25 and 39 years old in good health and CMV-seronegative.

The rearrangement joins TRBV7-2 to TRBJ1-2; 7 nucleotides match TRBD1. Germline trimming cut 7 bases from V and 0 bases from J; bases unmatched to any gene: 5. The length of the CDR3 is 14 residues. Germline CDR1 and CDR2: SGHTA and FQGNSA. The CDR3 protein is CASTPTGTNYGYTF. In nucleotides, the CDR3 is TGTGCCAGCACGCCGACAGGGACTAACTATGGCTACACCTTC.

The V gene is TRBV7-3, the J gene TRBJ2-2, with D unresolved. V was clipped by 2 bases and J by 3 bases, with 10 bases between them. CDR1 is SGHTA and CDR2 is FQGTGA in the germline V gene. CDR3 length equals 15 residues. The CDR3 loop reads CASSLLSSDTGELFF. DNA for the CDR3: TGTGCCAGCAGCTTACTATCCTCGGACACCGGGGAGCTGTTTTTT.

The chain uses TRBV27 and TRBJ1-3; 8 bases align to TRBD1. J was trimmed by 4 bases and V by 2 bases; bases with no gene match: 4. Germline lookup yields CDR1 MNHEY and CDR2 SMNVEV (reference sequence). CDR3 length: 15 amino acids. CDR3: CASSLLQGEGNTIYF. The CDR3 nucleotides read TGTGCCAGCAGTTTACTACAGGGGGAAGGAAACACCATATATTTT.

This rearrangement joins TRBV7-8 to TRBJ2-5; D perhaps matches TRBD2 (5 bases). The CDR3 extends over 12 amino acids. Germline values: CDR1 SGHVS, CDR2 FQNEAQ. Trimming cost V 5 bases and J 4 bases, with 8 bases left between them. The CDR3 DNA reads TGTGCCAGCAGCGGTCGGGGAGAGACCCAGTACTTC. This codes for CASSGRGETQYF.

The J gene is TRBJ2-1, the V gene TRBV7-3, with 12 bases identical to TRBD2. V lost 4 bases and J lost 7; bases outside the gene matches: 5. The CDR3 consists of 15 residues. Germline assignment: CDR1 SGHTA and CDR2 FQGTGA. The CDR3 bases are TGTGCCAGCAGCTCGCTAGCGGGGGGGCTAAATGAGCAGTTCTTC. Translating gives CASSSLAGGLNEQFF.

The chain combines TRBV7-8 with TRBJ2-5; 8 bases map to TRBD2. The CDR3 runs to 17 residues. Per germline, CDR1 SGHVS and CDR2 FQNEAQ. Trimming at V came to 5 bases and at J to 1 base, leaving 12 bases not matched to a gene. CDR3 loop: CASSPSFSGVIQETQYF. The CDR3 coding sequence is TGTGCCAGCAGCCCTTCGTTTAGCGGGGTTATCCAAGAGACCCAGTACTTC.

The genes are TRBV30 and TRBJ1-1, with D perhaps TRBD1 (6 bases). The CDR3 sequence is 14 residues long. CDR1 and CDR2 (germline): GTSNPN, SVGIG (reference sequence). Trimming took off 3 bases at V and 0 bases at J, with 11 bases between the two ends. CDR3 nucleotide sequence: TGTGCCTGGAGATACAGGGAAATGAACACTGAAGCTTTCTTT. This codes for CAWRYREMNTEAFF.

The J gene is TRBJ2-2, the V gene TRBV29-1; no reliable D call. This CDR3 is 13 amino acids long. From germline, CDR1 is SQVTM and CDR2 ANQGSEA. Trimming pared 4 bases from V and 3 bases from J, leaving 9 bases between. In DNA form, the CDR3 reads TGCAGCGTTGGTGGCAGTTACACCGGGGAGCTGTTTTTT. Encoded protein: CSVGGSYTGELFF.

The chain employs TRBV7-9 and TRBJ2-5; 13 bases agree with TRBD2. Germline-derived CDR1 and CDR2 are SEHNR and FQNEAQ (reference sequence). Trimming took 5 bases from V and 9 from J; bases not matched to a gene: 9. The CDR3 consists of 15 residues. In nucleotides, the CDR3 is TGTGCCAGCAGCCCGGGCACTAGCGGGGGGGCGTCCCAGTACTTC. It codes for CASSPGTSGGASQYF.